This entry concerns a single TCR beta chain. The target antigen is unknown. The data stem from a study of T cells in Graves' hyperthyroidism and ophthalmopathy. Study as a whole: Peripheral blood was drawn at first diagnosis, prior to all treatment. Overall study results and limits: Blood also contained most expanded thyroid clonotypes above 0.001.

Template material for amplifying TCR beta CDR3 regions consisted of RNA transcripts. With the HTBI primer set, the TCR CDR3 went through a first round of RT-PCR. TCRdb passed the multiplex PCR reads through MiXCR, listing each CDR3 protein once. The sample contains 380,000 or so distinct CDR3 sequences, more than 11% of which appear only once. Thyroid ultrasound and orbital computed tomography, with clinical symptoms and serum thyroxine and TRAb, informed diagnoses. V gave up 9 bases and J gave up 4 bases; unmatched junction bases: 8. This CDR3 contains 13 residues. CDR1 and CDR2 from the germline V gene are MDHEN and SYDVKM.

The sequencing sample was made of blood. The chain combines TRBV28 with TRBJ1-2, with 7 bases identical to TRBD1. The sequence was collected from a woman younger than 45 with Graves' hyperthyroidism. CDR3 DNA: TGTGCCAGTCATCCGGGACAGACCTATGGCTACACCTTC. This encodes CASHPGQTYGYTF.